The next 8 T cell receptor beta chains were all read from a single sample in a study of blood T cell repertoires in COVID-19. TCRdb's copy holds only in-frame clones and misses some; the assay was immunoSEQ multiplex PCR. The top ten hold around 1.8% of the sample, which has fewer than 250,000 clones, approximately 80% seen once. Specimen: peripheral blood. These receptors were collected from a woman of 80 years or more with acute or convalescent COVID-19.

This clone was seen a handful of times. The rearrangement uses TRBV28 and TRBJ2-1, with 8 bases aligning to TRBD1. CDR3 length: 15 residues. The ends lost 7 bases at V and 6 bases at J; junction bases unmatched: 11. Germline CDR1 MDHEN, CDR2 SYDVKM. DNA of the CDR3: TGTGCCAGCACCCCCCCCCGGACAGGGCGCAATGAGCAGTTCTTC. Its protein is CASTPPRTGRNEQFF. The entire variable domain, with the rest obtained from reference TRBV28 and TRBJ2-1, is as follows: DVKVTQSSRYLVKRTGEKVFLECVQDMDHENMFWYRQDPGLGLRLIYFSYDVKMKEKGDIPEGYSVSREKKERFSLILESASTNQTSMYLCASTPPRTGRNEQFFGPGTRLTVL.

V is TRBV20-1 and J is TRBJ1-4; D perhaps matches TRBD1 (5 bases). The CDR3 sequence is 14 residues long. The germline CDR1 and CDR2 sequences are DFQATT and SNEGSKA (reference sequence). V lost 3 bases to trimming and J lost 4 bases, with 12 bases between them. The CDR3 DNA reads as TGCAGTGCTAGTGTCGTCAGGGATAATGAAAAACTGTTTTTT. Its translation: CSASVVRDNEKLFF.

The CDR3 here is CASSLGTGLETQYF. The CDR3 DNA follows: TGTGCCAGCAGTTTGGGGACAGGGTTAGAGACCCAGTACTTC. V is TRBV28 and J is TRBJ2-5; TRBD1 matches at 9 bases. CDR3 length: 14 residues. Unmatched junction bases numbered 3, after V lost 3 bases and J lost 4 bases. CDR1 and CDR2 from the germline V gene are MDHEN and SYDVKM.

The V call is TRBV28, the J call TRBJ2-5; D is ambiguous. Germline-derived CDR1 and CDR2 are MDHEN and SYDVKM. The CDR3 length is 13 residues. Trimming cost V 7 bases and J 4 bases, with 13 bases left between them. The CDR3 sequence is CASTTGVPETQYF. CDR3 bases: TGTGCCAGCACCACTGGAGTCCCAGAGACCCAGTACTTC.

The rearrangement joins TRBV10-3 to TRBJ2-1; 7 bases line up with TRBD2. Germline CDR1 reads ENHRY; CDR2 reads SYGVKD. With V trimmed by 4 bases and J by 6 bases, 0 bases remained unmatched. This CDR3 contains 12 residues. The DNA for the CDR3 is TGTGCCATCAGTGGGGGGGGCAATGAGCAGTTCTTC. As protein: CAISGGGNEQFF.

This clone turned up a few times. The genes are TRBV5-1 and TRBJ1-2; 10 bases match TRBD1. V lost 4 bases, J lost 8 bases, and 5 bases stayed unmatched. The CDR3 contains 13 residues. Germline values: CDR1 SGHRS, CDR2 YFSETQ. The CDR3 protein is CASSTGTGEGYTF. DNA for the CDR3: TGCGCCAGCAGCACGGGGACAGGGGAGGGCTACACCTTC.

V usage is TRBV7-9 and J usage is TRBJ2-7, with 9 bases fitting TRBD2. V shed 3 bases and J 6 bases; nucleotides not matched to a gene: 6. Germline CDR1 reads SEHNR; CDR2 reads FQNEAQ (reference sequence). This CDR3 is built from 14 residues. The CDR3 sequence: CASSFSGSTGEQYF. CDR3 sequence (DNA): TGTGCCAGCAGCTTTAGCGGGAGTACCGGCGAGCAGTACTTC.

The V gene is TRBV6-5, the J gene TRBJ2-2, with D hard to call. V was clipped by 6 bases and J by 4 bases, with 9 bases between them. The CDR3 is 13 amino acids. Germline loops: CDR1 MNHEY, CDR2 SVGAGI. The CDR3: CASSVEVTGELFF. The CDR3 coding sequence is TGTGCCAGCAGCGTTGAGGTCACCGGGGAGCTGTTTTTT.